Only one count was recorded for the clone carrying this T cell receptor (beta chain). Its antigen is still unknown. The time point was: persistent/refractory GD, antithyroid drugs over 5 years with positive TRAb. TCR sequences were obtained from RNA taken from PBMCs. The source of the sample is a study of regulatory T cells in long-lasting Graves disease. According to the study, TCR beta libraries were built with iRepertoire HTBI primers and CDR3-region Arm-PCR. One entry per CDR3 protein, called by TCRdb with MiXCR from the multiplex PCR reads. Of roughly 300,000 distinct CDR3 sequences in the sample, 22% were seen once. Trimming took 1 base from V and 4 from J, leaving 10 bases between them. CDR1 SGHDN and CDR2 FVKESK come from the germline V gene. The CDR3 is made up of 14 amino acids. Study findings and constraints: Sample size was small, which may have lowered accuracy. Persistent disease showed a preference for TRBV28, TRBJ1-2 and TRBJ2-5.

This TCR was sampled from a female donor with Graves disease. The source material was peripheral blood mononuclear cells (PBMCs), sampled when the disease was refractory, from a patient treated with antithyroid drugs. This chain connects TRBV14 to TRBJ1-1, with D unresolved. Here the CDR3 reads CASSQGLWATEAFF. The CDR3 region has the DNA TGTGCCAGCAGCCAAGGTCTCTGGGCCACTGAAGCTTTCTTT.